This T cell receptor (beta chain) was observed in a study of vaccination and CD4 T cells after COVID-19. The sample's treatment: approximately nine-day PBMC culture with coronavirus spike peptide pools or control peptides (ViraFEST assay). Negative selection yielded CD4+ T cells from day-10 cultures. Germline CDR1 and CDR2: MNHNS and SASEGT. The CDR3 is 14 amino acids. Trimming at V came to 11 bases and at J to 5 bases, leaving 14 bases not matched to a gene. The assay that was used to sequence DNA from cultured CD4+ T cells was the Oncomine TCR Beta short-read assay. TCRdb analysed the PCR reads with MiXCR anew, one entry per CDR3 protein. The repertoire holds more than 9,000 distinct CDR3 sequences, with under 50% as singletons. This clonotype has a handful of counts. Its target is not known.

This material consisted of cultured CD4+ T cells from blood, taken after SARS-CoV-2 vaccination. The chain joins TRBV6-1 to TRBJ2-5; TRBD1 aligns across 7 bases. The sequence was obtained from a human donor with COVID-19. CDR3 nucleotide sequence: TGTGCCGCCAATACAGGGGTTCTCGGGGAGACCCAGTACTTC. Protein product: CAANTGVLGETQYF.